This TCR beta chain originates from a study of blood T cell repertoires in COVID-19. Study details: From the United States, Italy and Spain came samples of acute and convalescent COVID-19.

In the study's own analysis: Estimation of nucleated cell counts relied on the amplification of reference gene primers. The assay was immunoSEQ multiplex PCR, and TCRdb's table has in-frame clones only and misses some. The D gene and trimming were derived from the DNA, and the V and J assignments and clone size from that table. Found here are approximately 230,000 clones, 82% of them singletons; the top ten hold about 15%. All enrollees were roughly 18 to 95 years old and from 20 to 25 US areas. CDR1 and CDR2 (germline): ENHRY, SYGVKD. V lost 0 bases and J lost 6, with 8 bases in between. The CDR3 loop spans 13 amino acids. There are a few counts of this clone.

The source of this sequence is a man aged 35 to 55 who had recovered from COVID-19. The J gene is TRBJ1-1, the V gene TRBV10-3, with unresolved D. The sequencing sample was made of PBMCs or T cells enriched from blood (not recorded which). CDR3 amino acids: CAISESGGPEAFF. CDR3 nucleotides: TGTGCCATCAGTGAGTCGGGAGGTCCTGAAGCTTTCTTT.